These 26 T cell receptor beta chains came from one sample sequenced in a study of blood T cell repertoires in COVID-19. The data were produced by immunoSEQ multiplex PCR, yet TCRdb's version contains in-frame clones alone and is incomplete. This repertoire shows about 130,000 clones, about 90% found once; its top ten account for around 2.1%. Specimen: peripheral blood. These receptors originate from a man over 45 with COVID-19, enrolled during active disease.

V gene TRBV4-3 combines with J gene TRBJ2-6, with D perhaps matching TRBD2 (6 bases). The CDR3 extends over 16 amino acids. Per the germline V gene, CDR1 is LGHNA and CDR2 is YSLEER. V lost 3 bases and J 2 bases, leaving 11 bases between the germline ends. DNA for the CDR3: TGCGCCAGCAGCCAGGACCCGGGGGCTGGGGCCAACGTCCTGACTTTC. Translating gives CASSQDPGAGANVLTF.

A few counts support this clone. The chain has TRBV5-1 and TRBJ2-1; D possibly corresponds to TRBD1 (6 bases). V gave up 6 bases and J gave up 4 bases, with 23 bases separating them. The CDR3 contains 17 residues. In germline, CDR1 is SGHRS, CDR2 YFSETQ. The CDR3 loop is CASKRQASYGVYNEQFF. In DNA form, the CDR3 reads TGCGCCAGCAAAAGACAGGCCTCCTATGGGGTATACAATGAGCAGTTCTTC.

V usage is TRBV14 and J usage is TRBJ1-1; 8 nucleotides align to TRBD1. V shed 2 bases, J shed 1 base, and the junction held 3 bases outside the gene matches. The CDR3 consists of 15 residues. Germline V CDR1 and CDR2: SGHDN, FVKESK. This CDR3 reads CASSQRTGRNTEAFF. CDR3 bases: TGTGCCAGCAGCCAACGGACAGGGAGGAACACTGAAGCTTTCTTT.

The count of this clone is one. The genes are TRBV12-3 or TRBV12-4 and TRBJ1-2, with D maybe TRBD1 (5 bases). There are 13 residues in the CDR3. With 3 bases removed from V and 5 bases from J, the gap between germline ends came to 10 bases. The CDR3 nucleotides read TGTGCCAGCAGTTTCAACCAGGGTTATGGCTACACCTTC. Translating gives CASSFNQGYGYTF.

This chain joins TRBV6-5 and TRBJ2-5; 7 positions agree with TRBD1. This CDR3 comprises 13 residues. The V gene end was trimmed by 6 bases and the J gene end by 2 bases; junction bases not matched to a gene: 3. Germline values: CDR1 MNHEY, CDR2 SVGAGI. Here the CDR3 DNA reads TGTGCCAGCAGACAGGGGCTACAAGAGACCCAGTACTTC. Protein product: CASRQGLQETQYF.

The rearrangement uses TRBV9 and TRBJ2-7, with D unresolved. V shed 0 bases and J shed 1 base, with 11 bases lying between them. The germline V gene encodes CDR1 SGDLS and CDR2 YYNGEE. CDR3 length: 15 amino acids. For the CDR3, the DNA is TGTGCCAGCAGCGTAGACCTAGGCCCTTCCTACGAGCAGTACTTC. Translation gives CASSVDLGPSYEQYF.

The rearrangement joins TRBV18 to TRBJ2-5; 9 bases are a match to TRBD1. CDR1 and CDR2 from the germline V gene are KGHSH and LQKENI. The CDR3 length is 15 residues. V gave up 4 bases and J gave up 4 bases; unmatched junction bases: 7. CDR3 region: CASSRLGQGVETQYF. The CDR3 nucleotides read TGTGCCAGCTCACGTTTGGGACAGGGAGTAGAGACCCAGTACTTC.

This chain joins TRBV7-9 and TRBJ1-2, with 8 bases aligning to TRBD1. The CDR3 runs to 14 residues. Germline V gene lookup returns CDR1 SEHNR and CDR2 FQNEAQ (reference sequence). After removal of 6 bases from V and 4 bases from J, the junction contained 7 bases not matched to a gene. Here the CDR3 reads CASRTDRAGYGYTF. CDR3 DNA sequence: TGTGCCAGCAGGACGGACAGGGCAGGCTATGGCTACACCTTC.

CDR3 in amino acids: CASSYSRAGGREQFF. The CDR3 DNA follows: TGTGCCAGCAGTTACTCGAGAGCGGGAGGGCGAGAGCAGTTCTTC. The rearrangement uses TRBV6-5 and TRBJ2-1; 10 bases align to TRBD2. The CDR3 sequence is 15 residues long. In germline, CDR1 is MNHEY, CDR2 SVGAGI. V dropped 0 bases and J dropped 10; count of bases not matched to a gene: 6.

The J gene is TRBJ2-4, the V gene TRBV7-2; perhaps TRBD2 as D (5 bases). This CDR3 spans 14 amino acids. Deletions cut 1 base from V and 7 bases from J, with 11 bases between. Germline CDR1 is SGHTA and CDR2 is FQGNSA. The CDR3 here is CASSLVRGGNIQYF. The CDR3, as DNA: TGTGCCAGCAGCTTAGTTAGAGGCGGGAACATTCAGTACTTC.

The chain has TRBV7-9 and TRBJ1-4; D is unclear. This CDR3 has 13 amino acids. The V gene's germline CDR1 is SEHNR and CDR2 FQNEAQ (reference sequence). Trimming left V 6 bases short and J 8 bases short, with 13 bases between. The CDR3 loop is CASRLVSKEKLFF. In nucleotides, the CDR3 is TGTGCCAGCAGACTCGTGTCCAAAGAAAAACTGTTTTTT. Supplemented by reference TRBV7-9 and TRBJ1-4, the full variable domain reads DTGVSQNPRHKITKRGQNVTFRCDPISEHNRLYWYRQTLGQGPEFLTYFQNEAQLEKSRLLSDRFSAERPKGSFSTLEIQRTEQGDSAMYLCASRLVSKEKLFFGSGTQLSVL.

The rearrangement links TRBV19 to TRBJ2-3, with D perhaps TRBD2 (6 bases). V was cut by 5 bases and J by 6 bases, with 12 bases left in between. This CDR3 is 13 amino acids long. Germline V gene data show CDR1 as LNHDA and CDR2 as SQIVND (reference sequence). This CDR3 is CASSLTSPDTQYF. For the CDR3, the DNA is TGTGCCAGTAGTCTTACTAGCCCCGATACGCAGTATTTT.

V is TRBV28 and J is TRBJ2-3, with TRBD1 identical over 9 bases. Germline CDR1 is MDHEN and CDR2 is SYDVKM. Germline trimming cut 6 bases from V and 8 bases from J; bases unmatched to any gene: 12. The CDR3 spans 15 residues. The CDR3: CASSPGDRDGATQYF. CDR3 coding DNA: TGTGCCAGCAGCCCCGGGGACAGGGACGGTGCTACGCAGTATTTT.

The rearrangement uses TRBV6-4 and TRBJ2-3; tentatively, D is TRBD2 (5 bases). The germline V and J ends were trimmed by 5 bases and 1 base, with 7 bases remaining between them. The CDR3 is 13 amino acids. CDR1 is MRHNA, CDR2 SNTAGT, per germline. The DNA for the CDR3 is TGTGCCAGCAGTTTTAGCGGCACAGATACGCAGTATTTT. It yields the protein CASSFSGTDTQYF.

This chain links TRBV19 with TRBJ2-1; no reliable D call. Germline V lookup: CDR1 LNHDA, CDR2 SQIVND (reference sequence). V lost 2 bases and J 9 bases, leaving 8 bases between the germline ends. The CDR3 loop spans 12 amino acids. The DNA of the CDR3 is TGTGCCAGTAGTATAAGCGTGGGTGAGCAGTTCTTC. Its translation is CASSISVGEQFF. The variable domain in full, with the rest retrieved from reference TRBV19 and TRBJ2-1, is DGGITQSPKYLFRKEGQNVTLSCEQNLNHDAMYWYRQDPGQGLRLIYYSQIVNDFQKGDIAEGYSVSREKKESFPLTVTSAQKNPTAFYLCASSISVGEQFFGPGTRLTVL.

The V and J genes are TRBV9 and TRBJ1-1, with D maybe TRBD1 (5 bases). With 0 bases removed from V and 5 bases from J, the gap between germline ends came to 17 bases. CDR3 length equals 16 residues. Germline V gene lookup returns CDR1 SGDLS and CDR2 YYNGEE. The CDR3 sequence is CASSVGGDLFGTEAFF. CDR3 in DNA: TGTGCCAGCAGCGTAGGGGGGGACCTATTCGGAACTGAAGCTTTCTTT.

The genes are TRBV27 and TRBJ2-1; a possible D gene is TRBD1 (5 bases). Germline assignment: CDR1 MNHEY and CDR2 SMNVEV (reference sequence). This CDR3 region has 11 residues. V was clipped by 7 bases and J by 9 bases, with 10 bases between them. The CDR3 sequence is CASTYGAEQFF. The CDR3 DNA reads TGTGCCAGCACTTATGGGGCTGAGCAGTTCTTC.

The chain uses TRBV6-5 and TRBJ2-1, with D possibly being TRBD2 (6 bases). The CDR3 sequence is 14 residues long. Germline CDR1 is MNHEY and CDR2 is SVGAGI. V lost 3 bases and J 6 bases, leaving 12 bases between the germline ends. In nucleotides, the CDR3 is TGTGCCAGCAGTTATGTGGGCGGGACCAATGAGCAGTTCTTC. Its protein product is CASSYVGGTNEQFF.

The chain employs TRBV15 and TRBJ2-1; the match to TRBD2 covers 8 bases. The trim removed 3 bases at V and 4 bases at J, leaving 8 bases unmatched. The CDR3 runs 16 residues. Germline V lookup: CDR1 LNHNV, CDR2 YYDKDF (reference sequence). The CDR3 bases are TGTGCCACCAGCAGGGAATTACTAGCGGAATACAATGAGCAGTTCTTC. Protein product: CATSRELLAEYNEQFF.

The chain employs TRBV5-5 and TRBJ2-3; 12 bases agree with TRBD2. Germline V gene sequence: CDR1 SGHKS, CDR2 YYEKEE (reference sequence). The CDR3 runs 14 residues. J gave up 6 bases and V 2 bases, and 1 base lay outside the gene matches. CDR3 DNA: TGTGCCAGCAGCTTCCTAGCGGGGGGGGATACGCAGTATTTT. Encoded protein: CASSFLAGGDTQYF.

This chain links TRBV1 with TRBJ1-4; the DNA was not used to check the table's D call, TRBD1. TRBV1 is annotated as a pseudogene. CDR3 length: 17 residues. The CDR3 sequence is CTSSQDWDREANEKLFF. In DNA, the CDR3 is TGCACCAGCAGCCAAGATTGGGACAGGGAGGCTAATGAAAAACTGTTTTTT.

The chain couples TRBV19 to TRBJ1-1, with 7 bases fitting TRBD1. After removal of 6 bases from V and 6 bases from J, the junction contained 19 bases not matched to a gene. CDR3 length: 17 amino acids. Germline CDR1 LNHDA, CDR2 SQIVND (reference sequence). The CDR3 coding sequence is TGTGCCAGTAGCCTCCCATTCGACAGGGTAAAGGCGGCTGAAGCTTTCTTT. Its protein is CASSLPFDRVKAAEAFF.

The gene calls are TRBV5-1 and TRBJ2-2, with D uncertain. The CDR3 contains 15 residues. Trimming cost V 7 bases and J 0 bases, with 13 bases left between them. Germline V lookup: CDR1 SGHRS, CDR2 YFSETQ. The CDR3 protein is CASQPTGANTGELFF. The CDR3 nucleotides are TGCGCCAGCCAACCCACTGGAGCGAACACCGGGGAGCTGTTTTTT.

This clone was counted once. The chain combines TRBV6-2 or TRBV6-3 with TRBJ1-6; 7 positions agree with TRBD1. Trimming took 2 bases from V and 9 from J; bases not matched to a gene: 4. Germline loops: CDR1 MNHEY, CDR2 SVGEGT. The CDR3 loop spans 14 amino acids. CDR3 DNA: TGTGCCAGCAGTTACGCGACAGGGACTTCACCCCTCCACTTT. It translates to CASSYATGTSPLHF.

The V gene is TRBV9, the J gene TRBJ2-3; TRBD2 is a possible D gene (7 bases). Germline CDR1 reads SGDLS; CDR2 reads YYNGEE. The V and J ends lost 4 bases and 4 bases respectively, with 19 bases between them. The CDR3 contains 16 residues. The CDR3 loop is CASSSRGEGVPDTQYF. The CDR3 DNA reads TGTGCCAGCAGCTCCCGGGGGGAGGGGGTTCCAGATACGCAGTATTTT.

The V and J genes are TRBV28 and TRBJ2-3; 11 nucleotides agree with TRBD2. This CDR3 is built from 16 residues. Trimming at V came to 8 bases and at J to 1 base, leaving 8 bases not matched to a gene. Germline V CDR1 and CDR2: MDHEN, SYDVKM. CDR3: CASRPSLAGGTDTQYF. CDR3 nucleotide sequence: TGTGCCAGCCGCCCATCACTAGCGGGGGGCACAGATACGCAGTATTTT.